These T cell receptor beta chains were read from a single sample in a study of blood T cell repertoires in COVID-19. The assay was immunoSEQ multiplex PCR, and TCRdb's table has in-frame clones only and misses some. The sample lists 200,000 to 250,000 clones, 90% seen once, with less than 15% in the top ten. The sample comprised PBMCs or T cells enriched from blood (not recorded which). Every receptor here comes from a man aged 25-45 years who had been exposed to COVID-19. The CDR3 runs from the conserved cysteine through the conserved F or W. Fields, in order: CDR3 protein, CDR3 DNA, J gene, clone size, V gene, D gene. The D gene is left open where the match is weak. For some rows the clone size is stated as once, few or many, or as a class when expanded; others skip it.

CASSYPGTHSGNTIYF TGTGCCAGCAGCTACCCGGGGACTCACTCTGGAAACACCATATATTTT TRBJ1-3 NA TRBV7-6 NA
CASSKDGGNTEAFF TGTGCCAGCAGCAAAGACGGGGGGAACACTGAAGCTTTCTTT TRBJ1-1 NA TRBV21-1 NA
CASSAGSLVAGNTIYF TGTGCCAGCAGCGCGGGGTCGCTGGTGGCTGGAAACACCATATATTTT TRBJ1-3 NA TRBV9 NA
CASSLNSLSGNTIYF TGTGCCAGCAGCTTAAACAGTCTCTCTGGAAACACCATATATTTT TRBJ1-3 NA TRBV7-6 NA
CASSLRGTRGPYEQYF TGCGCCAGCAGCCTCAGGGGGACCCGGGGCCCCTACGAGCAGTACTTC TRBJ2-7 NA TRBV4-1 TRBD1
CASSQEDRGNEKLFF TGCGCCAGCAGCCAAGAGGACAGGGGGAATGAAAAACTGTTTTTT TRBJ1-4 few TRBV4-3 TRBD1
CASSGQGLGQGGGYTF TGTGCCAGCAGCGGACAAGGCCTGGGACAGGGCGGTGGCTACACCTTC TRBJ1-2 NA TRBV21-1 NA
CASSAQGSNTDTQYF TGTGCCAGCAGCGCACAGGGGTCGAACACAGATACGCAGTATTTT TRBJ2-3 NA TRBV9 TRBD1
CASSEDARGHGYTF TGTGCCAGCAGTGAGGATGCCAGGGGGCACGGCTACACCTTC TRBJ1-2 NA TRBV6-4 TRBD1
CASSENDRGNQPQHF TGTGCCAGCAGTGAGAACGACAGGGGCAATCAGCCCCAGCATTTT TRBJ1-5 NA TRBV6-1 TRBD1
CASSYGQGALGYTF TGTGCCAGCAGTTACGGACAGGGGGCACTTGGCTACACCTTC TRBJ1-2 NA TRBV6-5 TRBD1
CASSKEAGGSYNEQFF TGTGCCAGCAGCAAAGAAGCGGGGGGGTCCTACAATGAGCAGTTCTTC TRBJ2-1 NA TRBV21-1 NA
CASSLGSNSNEQYF TGCGCCAGCAGCTTGGGTAGCAATTCTAACGAGCAGTACTTC TRBJ2-7 once TRBV5-1 NA
CASSRTEGETQYF TGTGCCAGCAGCCGGACAGAGGGAGAGACCCAGTACTTC TRBJ2-5 NA TRBV12-3/TRBV12-4 NA
CASSLKLAGGTDTQYF TGTGCCAGCAGCCTAAAACTAGCGGGAGGCACAGATACGCAGTATTTT TRBJ2-3 NA TRBV7-2 TRBD2
CASSTGGDTGELFF TGTGCCAGCAGCACGGGGGGGGACACCGGGGAGCTGTTTTTT TRBJ2-2 NA TRBV6-5 TRBD2
CASSYRQGNGYTF TGTGCCAGCAGTTACCGACAGGGGAATGGCTACACCTTC TRBJ1-2 NA TRBV6-5 TRBD1
CASSVALHRVGGYTF TGTGCCAGCAGCGTAGCCCTCCACAGGGTAGGTGGCTACACCTTC TRBJ1-2 NA TRBV9 NA
CASSYEGDQPQHF TGTGCCAGCAGTTACGAGGGAGATCAGCCCCAGCATTTT TRBJ1-5 NA TRBV6-2/TRBV6-3 NA
CAISPTGANNQPQHF TGTGCCATCAGTCCGACAGGGGCGAATAATCAGCCCCAGCATTTT TRBJ1-5 NA TRBV10-3 TRBD1
CASSATPNFEQYF TGTGCCAGCAGCGCTACCCCAAACTTCGAGCAGTACTTC TRBJ2-7 NA TRBV9 NA
CASSSPGTEQDEQFF TGTGCCAGCAGCTCCCCCGGGACAGAACAAGATGAGCAGTTCTTC TRBJ2-1 NA TRBV7-6 TRBD1
CASGTSGQETQYF TGTGCCAGCGGGACTAGCGGACAAGAGACCCAGTACTTC TRBJ2-5 NA TRBV3-1/TRBV3-2 TRBD2
CASKGTGNTGELFF TGTGCCAGCAAGGGGACAGGGAACACCGGGGAGCTGTTTTTT TRBJ2-2 NA TRBV14 TRBD1
CASSTGGAGGYTF TGTGCCAGCAGCACAGGGGGCGCTGGGGGCTACACCTTC TRBJ1-2 NA TRBV27 TRBD1
CASSEAGGLWEQYF TGCGCCAGCAGCGAGGCGGGGGGGCTTTGGGAGCAGTACTTC TRBJ2-7 few TRBV5-1 TRBD2
CASLGRSGYTEAFF TGTGCCAGCTTGGGCCGGTCAGGGTACACTGAAGCTTTCTTT TRBJ1-1 NA TRBV6-6 NA
CASSLGAEGKLFF TGTGCCAGCAGTTTAGGGGCAGAAGGAAAACTGTTTTTT TRBJ1-4 NA TRBV12-3/TRBV12-4 NA
CASSPLGQGLNEQYF TGCGCCAGTAGCCCCCTTGGACAGGGGTTGAACGAGCAGTACTTC TRBJ2-7 NA TRBV5-1 TRBD1
CASSVLGGGETQYF TGTGCCAGCAGTGTTTTAGGTGGGGGGGAGACCCAGTACTTC TRBJ2-5 NA TRBV2 NA
CSATTGVGYTF TGCAGTGCTACCACAGGGGTTGGCTACACCTTC TRBJ1-2 once TRBV20-1 TRBD1
CASSDPSEQYF TGTGCCAGCAGTGATCCATCCGAGCAGTACTTC TRBJ2-7 NA TRBV6-1 NA
CASSVARQGNTIYF TGTGCCAGCAGCGTAGCTCGCCAGGGAAACACCATATATTTT TRBJ1-3 NA TRBV9 NA
CASSEQGDTGELFF TGTGCCAGCAGCGAACAAGGAGACACCGGGGAGCTGTTTTTT TRBJ2-2 NA TRBV2 NA
CASSNQGGVRVRGYTF TGTGCCAGCAGCAACCAGGGGGGAGTGAGGGTGCGTGGCTACACCTTC TRBJ1-2 NA TRBV5-4 TRBD1
CASSKGGRNYEQYF TGTGCCAGCAGCAAAGGTGGGAGAAACTACGAGCAGTACTTC TRBJ2-7 NA TRBV21-1 NA
CASSQGRAGEAFF TGTGCCAGCAGCCAAGGAAGAGCGGGTGAAGCTTTCTTT TRBJ1-1 NA TRBV3-1/TRBV3-2 NA
CASSATGVPTNEKLFF TGTGCCAGCAGTGCGACAGGGGTCCCAACTAATGAAAAACTGTTTTTT TRBJ1-4 once TRBV6-2/TRBV6-3 TRBD1
CASSKAVRGSGTQYF TGTGCCAGCAGTAAGGCGGTAAGGGGGAGCGGGACCCAGTACTTC TRBJ2-5 NA TRBV2 NA
CASSQTGQGGEKLFF TGCGCCAGCAGCCAAACTGGCCAGGGTGGCGAAAAACTGTTTTTT TRBJ1-4 NA TRBV4-1 NA
CASSLAQGFYGYTF TGCGCCAGCAGCTTGGCACAGGGGTTCTATGGCTACACCTTC TRBJ1-2 NA TRBV5-1 TRBD1
CASSPSNGGGYNEQFF TGTGCCAGCAGCCCCTCAAACGGGGGGGGGTACAATGAGCAGTTCTTC TRBJ2-1 NA TRBV3-1/TRBV3-2 TRBD2
CASSLGAPGIRTNIQYF TGTGCCAGCAGCTTAGGGGCTCCGGGGATCCGGACAAACATTCAGTACTTC TRBJ2-4 once TRBV11-2 NA
CASSQETSSDNEYEQYF TGTGCCAGCAGCCAAGAGACCTCGTCAGACAACGAATACGAGCAGTACTTC TRBJ2-7 few TRBV3-1/TRBV3-2 NA
CASSFPTGGSGNTIYF TGTGCCAGCAGCTTTCCCACAGGGGGATCTGGAAACACCATATATTTT TRBJ1-3 NA TRBV11-2 TRBD1
CASSPALGGSGTEAFF TGTGCCAGCAGTCCCGCCTTAGGGGGCTCGGGCACTGAAGCTTTCTTT TRBJ1-1 NA TRBV28 TRBD1
CAWSVSVGWSDQPQHF TGTGCCTGGAGTGTATCGGTTGGTTGGTCCGATCAGCCCCAGCATTTT TRBJ1-5 NA TRBV30 NA
CASRTGVYGYTF TGTGCCAGCAGAACAGGGGTCTATGGCTACACCTTC TRBJ1-2 NA TRBV2 TRBD1
CASSALGQGNQPQHF TGTGCCAGCTCAGCCCTCGGGCAGGGAAATCAGCCCCAGCATTTT TRBJ1-5 NA TRBV18 NA
CASSFAGGSYEQYF TGCGCCAGCAGCTTCGCGGGGGGATCCTACGAGCAGTACTTC TRBJ2-7 NA TRBV5-1 TRBD2
CASSLPGLDGYTF TGTGCCAGCAGCTTGCCAGGGTTGGATGGCTACACCTTC TRBJ1-2 NA TRBV5-5 NA
CASSQGMGPGFYGDQEKLFF TGTGCCAGTAGCCAGGGCATGGGGCCGGGTTTTTATGGAGATCAAGAAAAACTGTTTTTT TRBJ1-4 NA TRBV19 NA
CASSELSEAFF TGTGCCAGCAGCGAGCTGTCTGAAGCTTTCTTT TRBJ1-1 NA TRBV25-1 NA
CAWSVLLNIQYF TGTGCCTGGAGTGTACTGTTAAACATTCAGTACTTC TRBJ2-4 NA TRBV30 NA
CASRVEGTEQFF TGTGCCAGCAGGGTGGAGGGTACTGAGCAGTTCTTC TRBJ2-1 NA TRBV2 NA